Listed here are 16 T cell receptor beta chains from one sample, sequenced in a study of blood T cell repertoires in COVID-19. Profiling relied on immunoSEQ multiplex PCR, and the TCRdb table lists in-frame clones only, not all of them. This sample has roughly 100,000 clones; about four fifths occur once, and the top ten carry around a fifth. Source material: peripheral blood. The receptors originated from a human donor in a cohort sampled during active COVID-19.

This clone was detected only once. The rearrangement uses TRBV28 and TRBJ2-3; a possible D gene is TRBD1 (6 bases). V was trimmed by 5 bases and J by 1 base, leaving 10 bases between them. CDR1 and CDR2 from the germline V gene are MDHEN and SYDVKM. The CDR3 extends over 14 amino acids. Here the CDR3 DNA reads TGTGCCAGCAGTCGACGGACAGGCACAGATACGCAGTATTTT. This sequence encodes CASSRRTGTDTQYF.

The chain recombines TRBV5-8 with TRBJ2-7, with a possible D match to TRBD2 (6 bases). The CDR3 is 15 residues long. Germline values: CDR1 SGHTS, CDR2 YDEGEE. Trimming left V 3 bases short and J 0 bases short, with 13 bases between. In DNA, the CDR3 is TGTGCCAGCAGCTGGGGTGACGGGAGCTCCTACGAGCAGTACTTC. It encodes CASSWGDGSSYEQYF.

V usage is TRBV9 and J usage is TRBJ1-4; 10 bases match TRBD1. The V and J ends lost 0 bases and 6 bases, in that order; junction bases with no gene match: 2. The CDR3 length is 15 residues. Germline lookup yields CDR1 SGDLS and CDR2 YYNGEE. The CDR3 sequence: CASSVAGQGYEKLFF. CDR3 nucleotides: TGTGCCAGCAGCGTAGCGGGACAGGGGTATGAAAAACTGTTTTTT.

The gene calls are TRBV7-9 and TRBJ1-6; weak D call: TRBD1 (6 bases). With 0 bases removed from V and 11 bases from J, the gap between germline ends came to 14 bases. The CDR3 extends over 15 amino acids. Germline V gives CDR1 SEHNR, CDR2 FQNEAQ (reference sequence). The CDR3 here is CASSLAPRGGAPLHF. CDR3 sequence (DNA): TGTGCCAGCAGCTTAGCGCCCAGGGGAGGGGCACCCCTCCACTTT.

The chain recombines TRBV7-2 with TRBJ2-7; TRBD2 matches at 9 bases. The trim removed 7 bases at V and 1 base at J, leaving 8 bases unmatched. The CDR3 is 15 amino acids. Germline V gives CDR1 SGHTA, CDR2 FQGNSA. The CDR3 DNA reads TGTGCCAGCATCCCACAGACTAGCGGATCCTACGAGCAGTACTTC. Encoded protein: CASIPQTSGSYEQYF.

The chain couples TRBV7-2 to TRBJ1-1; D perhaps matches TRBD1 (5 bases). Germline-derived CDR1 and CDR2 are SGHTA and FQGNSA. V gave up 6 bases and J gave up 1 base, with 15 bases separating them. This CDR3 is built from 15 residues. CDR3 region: CASRRELQGNTEAFF. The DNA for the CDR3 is TGTGCCAGCAGACGTGAGCTTCAGGGGAACACTGAAGCTTTCTTT.

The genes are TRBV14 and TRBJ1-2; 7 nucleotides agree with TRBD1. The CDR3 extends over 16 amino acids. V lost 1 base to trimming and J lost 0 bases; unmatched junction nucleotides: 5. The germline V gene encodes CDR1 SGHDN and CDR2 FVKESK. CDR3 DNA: TGTGCCAGCAGCCAAGGAGGGACAGCCTCTAACTATGGCTACACCTTC. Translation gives CASSQGGTASNYGYTF.

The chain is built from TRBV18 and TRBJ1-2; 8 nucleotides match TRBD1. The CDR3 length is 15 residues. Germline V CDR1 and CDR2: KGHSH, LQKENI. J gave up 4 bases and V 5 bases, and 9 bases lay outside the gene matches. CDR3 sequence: CASSWDRLTGYGYTF. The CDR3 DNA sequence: TGTGCCAGCTCATGGGACAGGCTTACGGGCTATGGCTACACCTTC.

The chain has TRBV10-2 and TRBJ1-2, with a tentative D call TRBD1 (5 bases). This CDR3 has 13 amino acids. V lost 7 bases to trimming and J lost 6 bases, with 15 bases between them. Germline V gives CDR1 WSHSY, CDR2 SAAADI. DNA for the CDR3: TGCGCCAGCACGTCAGGGATAGGGGATGGCTACACCTTC. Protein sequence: CASTSGIGDGYTF.

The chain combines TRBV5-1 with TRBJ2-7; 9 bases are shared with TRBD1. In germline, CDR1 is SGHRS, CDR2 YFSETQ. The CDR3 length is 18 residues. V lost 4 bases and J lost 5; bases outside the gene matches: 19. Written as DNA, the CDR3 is TGCGCCAGCAGCCCCCCTTTCCTAGCGACAGGGGGTAAGAACGAGCAGTACTTC. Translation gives CASSPPFLATGGKNEQYF.

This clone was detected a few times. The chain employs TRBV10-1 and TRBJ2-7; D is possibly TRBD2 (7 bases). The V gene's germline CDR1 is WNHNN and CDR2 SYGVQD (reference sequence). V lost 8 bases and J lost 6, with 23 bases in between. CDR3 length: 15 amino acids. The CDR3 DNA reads TGCGCCAGCTACAATCTGGAGGGGGGGCCCGGCGAGCAGTACTTC. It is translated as CASYNLEGGPGEQYF.

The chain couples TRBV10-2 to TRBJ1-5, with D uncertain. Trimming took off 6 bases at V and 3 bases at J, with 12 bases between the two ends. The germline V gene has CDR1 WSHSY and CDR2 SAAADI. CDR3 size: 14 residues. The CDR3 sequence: CASSPEVLNQPQHF. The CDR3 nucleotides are TGCGCCAGCAGCCCCGAGGTCCTCAATCAGCCCCAGCATTTT.

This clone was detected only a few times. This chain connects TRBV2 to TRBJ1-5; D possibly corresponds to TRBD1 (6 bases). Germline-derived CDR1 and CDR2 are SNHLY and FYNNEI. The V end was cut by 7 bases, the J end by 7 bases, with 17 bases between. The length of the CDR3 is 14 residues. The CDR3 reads CASTPEGGHQPQHF. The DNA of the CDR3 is TGTGCCAGCACCCCTGAGGGGGGGCACCAGCCCCAGCATTTT.

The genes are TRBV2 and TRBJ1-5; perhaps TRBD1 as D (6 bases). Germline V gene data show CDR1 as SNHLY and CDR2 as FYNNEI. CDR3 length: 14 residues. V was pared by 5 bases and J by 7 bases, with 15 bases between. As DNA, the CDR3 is TGTGCCAGCAGTCCCCCGTTGGACAGCCAGCCCCAGCATTTT. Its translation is CASSPPLDSQPQHF.

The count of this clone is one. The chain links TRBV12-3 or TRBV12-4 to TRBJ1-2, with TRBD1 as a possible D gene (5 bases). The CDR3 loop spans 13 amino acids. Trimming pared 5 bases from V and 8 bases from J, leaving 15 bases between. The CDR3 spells CASSPLLGQGYTF. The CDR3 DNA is TGTGCCAGCAGTCCTTTGTTGGGGCAAGGCTACACCTTC.

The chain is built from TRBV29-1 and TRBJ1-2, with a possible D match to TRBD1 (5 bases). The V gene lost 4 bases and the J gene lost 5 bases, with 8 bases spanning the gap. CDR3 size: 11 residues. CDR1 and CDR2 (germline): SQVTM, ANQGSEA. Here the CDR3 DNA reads TGCAGCGTTGGGACACATTATGGCTACACCTTC. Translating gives CSVGTHYGYTF. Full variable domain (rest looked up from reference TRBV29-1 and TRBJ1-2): SAVISQKPSRDICQRGTSLTIQCQVDSQVTMMFWYRQQPGQSLTLIATANQGSEATYESGFVIDKFPISRPNLTFSTLTVSNMSPEDSSIYLCSVGTHYGYTFGSGTRLTVV.